This T cell receptor (beta chain) was obtained from a study of blood T cells in healthy people across ages. The V and J ends lost 4 bases and 6 bases, in that order; junction bases with no gene match: 7. The CDR3 runs 15 residues. Germline values: CDR1 SGHRS, CDR2 YFSETQ. A second PCR of 7 to 11 cycles used a sample-barcoded 5' primer and a J-beta primer mix. Unique molecular identifiers of 12 random nucleotides labeled each cDNA. No fewer than 3 million CDR3-containing paired-end reads came from each sample. One entry per CDR3 protein, called by TCRdb with MiXCR from the 5' RACE reads. The table lists hundreds of thousands of distinct CDR3 sequences, about 28% of them singletons. In the case of this clonotype: One base away lies a much larger clone, so this may be a sequencing read error.

Sequenced material: blood. The TCR was taken from an elderly woman in good health. This chain joins TRBV5-1 and TRBJ2-1, with TRBD2 identical over 10 bases. The CDR3 region has the DNA TGCGCCAGCAGCATGACTAGCGGGCGACTCAATGAGCAGTTCTTC. Translating it yields CASSMTSGRLNEQFF.